Listed below are T cell receptor beta chains from one sample, sequenced in a study of cytomegalovirus exposure and HLA in healthy donors. The table came from immunoSEQ multiplex PCR; TCRdb's copy has only in-frame clones and leaves some out. The top ten clones hold roughly 2% of a sample with 65,000 to 85,000 clones, 75% to 90% of them seen once. Source material: PBMCs. All receptors derive from a woman in her twenties or thirties in good health and CMV-seronegative. CDR3s include the opening cysteine and the closing phenylalanine or tryptophan. The D gene is left open where the match is weak. Part of the rows lack a size; the others show once, few, many or a class for expanded clones.

J gene	D gene	clone size	V gene	CDR3 protein	CDR3 DNA
TRBJ2-7	TRBD1	.	TRBV6-5	CASTPGPGGYEQYF	TGTGCCAGCACCCCCGGCCCAGGGGGCTACGAGCAGTACTTC
TRBJ2-5	TRBD1	.	TRBV6-6	CASRPPGQGAVQYF	TGTGCCAGCAGGCCCCCCGGACAGGGGGCTGTCCAGTACTTC
TRBJ2-2	.	.	TRBV9	CASSVGLGGNTGELFF	TGTGCCAGCAGCGTCGGACTGGGAGGGAACACCGGGGAGCTGTTTTTT
TRBJ2-1	TRBD2	.	TRBV6-4	CASSDQTSGRWNEQFF	TGTGCCAGCAGTGACCAGACTAGCGGGAGATGGAATGAGCAGTTCTTC
TRBJ1-1	TRBD1	.	TRBV2	CASSGQGHLGYTEAFF	TGTGCCAGCAGTGGACAGGGCCACCTTGGGTACACTGAAGCTTTCTTT
TRBJ1-1	TRBD1	few	TRBV27	CASRRGQGARAFF	TGTGCCAGCAGAAGGGGACAGGGGGCTCGAGCTTTCTTT
TRBJ1-2	.	.	TRBV28	CASRNVGGNYGYTF	TGTGCCAGCAGGAATGTGGGAGGAAACTATGGCTACACCTTC
TRBJ1-1	TRBD1	.	TRBV28	CASSGRTGVTTEAFF	TGTGCCAGCAGTGGGCGGACAGGGGTGACCACTGAAGCTTTCTTT
TRBJ2-7	.	few	TRBV5-6	CASSAGGHSYEQYF	TGTGCCAGCAGCGCCGGTGGACACAGCTACGAGCAGTACTTC
TRBJ2-7	TRBD1	.	TRBV6-5	CASSKGQGASYEQYF	TGTGCCAGCAGCAAAGGACAGGGGGCCTCCTACGAGCAGTACTTC
TRBJ2-5	TRBD2	.	TRBV7-6	CASSLLAGGGYQETQYF	TGTGCCAGCAGCTTATTAGCGGGAGGGGGGTACCAAGAGACCCAGTACTTC
TRBJ1-1	.	.	TRBV10-3	CAISRETNTEAFF	TGTGCCATCAGCAGGGAAACGAACACTGAAGCTTTCTTT
TRBJ2-4	TRBD2	.	TRBV4-3	CASSQDRGRVTKNIQYF	TGCGCCAGCAGCCAAGATAGAGGGAGGGTAACCAAAAACATTCAGTACTTC
TRBJ2-1	.	.	TRBV28	CASSQGYNEQFF	TGTGCCAGCAGTCAGGGGTACAATGAGCAGTTCTTC
TRBJ2-3	TRBD2	.	TRBV27	CASRTSGAHTQYF	TGTGCCAGCAGAACGAGCGGGGCACATACGCAGTATTTT
TRBJ2-5	.	.	TRBV7-9	CASSRNKQETQYF	TGTGCCAGCAGCCGAAACAAGCAAGAGACCCAGTACTTC
TRBJ2-7	.	.	TRBV30	CAWSVAGQGRAYEQYF	TGTGCCTGGAGTGTAGCCGGGCAGGGAAGGGCCTACGAGCAGTACTTC
TRBJ2-6	.	.	TRBV7-9	CSSSLRTEPNVLTF	TGTTCCAGCAGCTTACGGACAGAGCCCAACGTCCTGACTTTC
TRBJ1-1	TRBD1	.	TRBV10-3	CAMGTGGRAFF	TGTGCCATGGGGACAGGGGGCAGGGCTTTCTTT
TRBJ2-7	TRBD1	once	TRBV7-9	CASSLVSDRVYEQYF	TGTGCCAGCAGCTTAGTTTCGGACAGGGTCTACGAGCAGTACTTC
TRBJ1-1	.	.	TRBV6-5	CASSYSGARGTEAFF	TGTGCCAGCAGTTACTCAGGGGCAAGAGGCACTGAAGCTTTCTTT
TRBJ2-7	TRBD1	once	TRBV6-6	CASSAPTGGVYEQYF	TGTGCCAGCAGTGCGCCGACAGGGGGGGTTTACGAGCAGTACTTC
TRBJ2-2	.	.	TRBV28	CASSFYVTGELFF	TGTGCCAGCAGTTTTTATGTCACCGGGGAGCTGTTTTTT
TRBJ2-2	TRBD2	.	TRBV7-3	CASSLRGGTTTNTGELFF	TGTGCCAGCAGCCTTCGAGGCGGGACTACCACCAACACCGGGGAGCTGTTTTTT
TRBJ2-5	TRBD2	.	TRBV30	CAWSVILAGETQYF	TGTGCCTGGAGTGTAATCCTAGCGGGAGAGACCCAGTACTTC
TRBJ1-4	TRBD1	.	TRBV5-1	CASSEGATNEKLFF	TGCGCCAGCAGTGAGGGGGCCACTAATGAAAAACTGTTTTTT
TRBJ2-7	.	.	TRBV11-3	CASTQTGTPSYEQYF	TGTGCCAGCACTCAGACAGGAACCCCTTCCTACGAGCAGTACTTC
TRBJ2-7	.	once	TRBV18	CASSTPGASHEQYF	TGTGCCAGCTCAACTCCGGGAGCAAGCCACGAGCAGTACTTC
TRBJ2-7	TRBD2	.	TRBV7-2	CASSLVGLAGDEQYF	TGTGCCAGCAGCTTAGTCGGACTAGCGGGAGACGAGCAGTACTTC
TRBJ1-1	TRBD1	once	TRBV27	CASSSAGTANTEAFF	TGTGCCAGCAGTTCCGCCGGGACAGCTAATACTGAAGCTTTCTTT
TRBJ1-1	.	.	TRBV2	CASSPERDTEAFF	TGTGCCAGCAGTCCCGAGAGAGACACTGAAGCTTTCTTT
TRBJ2-2	TRBD2	.	TRBV5-1	CASSFGLAGDLESTGELFF	TGCGCCAGCAGCTTCGGACTAGCGGGAGATTTAGAAAGCACCGGGGAGCTGTTTTTT
TRBJ2-2	TRBD1	.	TRBV28	CASSLGTVAGELFF	TGTGCCAGCAGTCTCGGGACAGTGGCCGGGGAGCTGTTTTTT
TRBJ2-3	TRBD2	.	TRBV15	CATSRDISSGSQGSTDTQYF	TGTGCCACCAGCAGAGATATATCTAGCGGGAGCCAAGGGAGCACAGATACGCAGTATTTT
TRBJ2-5	.	few	TRBV7-2	CASSPRQGRVETQYF	TGTGCCAGCAGCCCACGACAGGGGAGGGTAGAGACCCAGTACTTC
TRBJ2-7	.	.	TRBV28	CASRQAYEQYF	TGTGCCAGCCGACAGGCCTACGAGCAGTACTTC
TRBJ1-1	.	.	TRBV18	CASSAAGIVITEAFF	TGTGCCAGCTCGGCGGCAGGGATAGTGATTACTGAAGCTTTCTTT
TRBJ2-5	TRBD2	.	TRBV9	CASSVGLAGIQETQYF	TGTGCCAGCAGCGTAGGTCTAGCGGGGATTCAAGAGACCCAGTACTTC
TRBJ2-1	.	.	TRBV7-9	CASSTQYSRYNEQFF	TGTGCCAGCAGCACCCAATACAGCCGTTACAATGAGCAGTTCTTC
TRBJ1-5	.	.	TRBV19	CASSIATAERPQHF	TGTGCCAGTAGTATAGCCACTGCTGAGAGGCCCCAGCATTTT
TRBJ2-5	.	.	TRBV7-2	CASSPAGGRETQYF	TGTGCCAGCAGCCCCGCCGGGGGTCGGGAGACCCAGTACTTC
TRBJ2-2	TRBD2	.	TRBV29-1	CSVGRAGELFF	TGCAGCGTCGGGAGGGCCGGGGAGCTGTTTTTT
TRBJ2-7	.	.	TRBV7-2	CASSLLVGYEQYF	TGTGCCAGCAGCTTGCTAGTTGGCTACGAGCAGTACTTC
TRBJ1-5	.	.	TRBV30	CAWSAPRQPQHF	TGTGCCTGGAGCGCCCCGAGGCAGCCCCAGCATTTT
TRBJ2-1	.	.	TRBV7-9	CASSFSGGSSYNEQFF	TGTGCCAGCAGCTTTTCCGGGGGAAGCTCCTACAATGAGCAGTTCTTC